This TCR beta chain was sequenced for a study of cytomegalovirus exposure and HLA in healthy donors. It was with 60 Vbeta and 13 Jbeta primers that the PCR ran. Sequencing used immunoSEQ multiplex PCR; TCRdb keeps in-frame clones, though not all of them. The sample includes about 190,000 clones, roughly 68% of them seen just once. Study results and caveats: With high specificity and sensitivity, the classifier reportedly diagnosed cytomegalovirus status. Indistinguishability led to the exclusion of some V segments, TRBV6-2 and TRBV6-3 included. Later analysis associated a missense DCLRE1C variant with TCR beta V- and J-gene trimming. Earlier analysis looked at TCR beta V segments, and most were productive about 87% or about 30% of the time.

This clone showed up just a few times. The antigen remains unidentified. Trimming removed 4 bases from V and 6 bases from J, with 13 bases in between. The length of the CDR3 is 14 residues. Germline CDR1 is SGHRS and CDR2 is YFSETQ. The V and J genes are TRBV5-1 and TRBJ2-2; D might be TRBD2 (5 bases). The source is a woman aged 25 to 45 in good health and CMV-seronegative. The sequencing input was PBMCs. CDR3 nucleotides: TGCGCCAGCAGCCCGGGTCGGGGTGCCGGGGAGCTGTTTTTT. This translates into CASSPGRGAGELFF.